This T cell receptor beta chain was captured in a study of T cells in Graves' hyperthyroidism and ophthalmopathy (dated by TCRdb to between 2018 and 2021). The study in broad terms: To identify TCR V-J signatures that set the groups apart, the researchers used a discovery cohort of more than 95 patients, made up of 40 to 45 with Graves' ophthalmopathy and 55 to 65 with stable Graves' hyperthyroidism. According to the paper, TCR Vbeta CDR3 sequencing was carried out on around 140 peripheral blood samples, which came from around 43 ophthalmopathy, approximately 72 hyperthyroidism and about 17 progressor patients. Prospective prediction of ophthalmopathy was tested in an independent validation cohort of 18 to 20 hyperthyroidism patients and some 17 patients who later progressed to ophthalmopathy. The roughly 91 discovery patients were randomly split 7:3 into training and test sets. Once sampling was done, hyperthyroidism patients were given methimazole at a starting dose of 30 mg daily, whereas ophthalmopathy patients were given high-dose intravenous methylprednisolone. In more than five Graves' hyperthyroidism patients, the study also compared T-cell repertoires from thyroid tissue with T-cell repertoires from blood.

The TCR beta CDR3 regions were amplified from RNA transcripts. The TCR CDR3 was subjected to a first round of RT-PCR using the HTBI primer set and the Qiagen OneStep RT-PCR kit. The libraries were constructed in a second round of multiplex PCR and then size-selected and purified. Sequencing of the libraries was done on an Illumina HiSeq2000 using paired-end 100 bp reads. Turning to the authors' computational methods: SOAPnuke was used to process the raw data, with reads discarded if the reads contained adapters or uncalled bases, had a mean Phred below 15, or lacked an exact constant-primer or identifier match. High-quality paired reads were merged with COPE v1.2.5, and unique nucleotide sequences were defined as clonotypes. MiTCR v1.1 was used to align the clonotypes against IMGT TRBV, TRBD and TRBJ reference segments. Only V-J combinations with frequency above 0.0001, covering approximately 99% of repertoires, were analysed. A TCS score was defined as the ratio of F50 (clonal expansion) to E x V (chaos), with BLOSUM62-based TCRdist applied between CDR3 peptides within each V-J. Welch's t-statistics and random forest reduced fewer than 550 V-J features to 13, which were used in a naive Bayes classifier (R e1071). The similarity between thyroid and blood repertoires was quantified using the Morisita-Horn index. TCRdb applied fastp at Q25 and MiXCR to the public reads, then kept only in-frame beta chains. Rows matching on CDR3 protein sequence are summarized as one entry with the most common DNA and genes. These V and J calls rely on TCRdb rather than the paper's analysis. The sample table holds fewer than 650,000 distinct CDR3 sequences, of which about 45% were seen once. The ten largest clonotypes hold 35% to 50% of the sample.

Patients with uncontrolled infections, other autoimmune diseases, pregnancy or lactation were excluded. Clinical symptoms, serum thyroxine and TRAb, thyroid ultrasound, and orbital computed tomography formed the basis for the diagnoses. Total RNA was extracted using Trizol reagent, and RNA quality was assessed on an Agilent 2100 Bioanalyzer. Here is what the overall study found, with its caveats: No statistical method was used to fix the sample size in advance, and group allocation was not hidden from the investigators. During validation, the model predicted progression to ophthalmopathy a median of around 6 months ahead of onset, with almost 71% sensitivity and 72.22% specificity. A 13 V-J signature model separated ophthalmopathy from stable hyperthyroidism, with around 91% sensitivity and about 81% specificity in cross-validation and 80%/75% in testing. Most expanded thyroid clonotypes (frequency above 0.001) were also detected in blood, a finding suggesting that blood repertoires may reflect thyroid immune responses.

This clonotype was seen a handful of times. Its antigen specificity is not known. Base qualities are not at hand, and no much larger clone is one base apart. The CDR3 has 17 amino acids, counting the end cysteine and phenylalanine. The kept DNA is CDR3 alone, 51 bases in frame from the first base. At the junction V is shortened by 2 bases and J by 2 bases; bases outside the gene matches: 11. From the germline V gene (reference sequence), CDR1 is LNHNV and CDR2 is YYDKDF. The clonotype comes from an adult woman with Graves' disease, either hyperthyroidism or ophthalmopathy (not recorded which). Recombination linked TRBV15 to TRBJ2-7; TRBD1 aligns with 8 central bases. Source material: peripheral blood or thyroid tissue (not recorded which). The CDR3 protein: CATSRPVRTGMTYEQYF. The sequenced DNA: TGTGCCACCAGCAGACCAGTTAGGACAGGGATGACCTACGAGCAGTACTTC. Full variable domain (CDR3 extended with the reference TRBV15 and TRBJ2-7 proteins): DAMVIQNPRYQVTQFGKPVTLSCSQTLNHNVMYWYQQKSSQAPKLLFHYYDKDFNNEADTPDNFQSRRPNTSFCFLDIRSPGLGDTAMYLCATSRPVRTGMTYEQYFGPGTRLTVT.